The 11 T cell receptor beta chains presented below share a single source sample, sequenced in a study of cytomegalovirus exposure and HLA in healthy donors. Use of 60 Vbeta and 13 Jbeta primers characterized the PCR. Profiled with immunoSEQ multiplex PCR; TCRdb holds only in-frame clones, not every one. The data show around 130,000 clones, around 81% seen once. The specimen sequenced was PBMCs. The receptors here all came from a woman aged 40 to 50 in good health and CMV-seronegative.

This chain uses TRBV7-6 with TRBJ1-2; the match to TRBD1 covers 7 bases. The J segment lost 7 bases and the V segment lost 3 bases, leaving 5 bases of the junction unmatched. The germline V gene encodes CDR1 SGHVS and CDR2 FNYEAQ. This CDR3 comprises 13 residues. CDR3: CASSLRQGSGYTF. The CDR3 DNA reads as TGTGCCAGCAGCTTGCGACAGGGTTCTGGCTACACCTTC.

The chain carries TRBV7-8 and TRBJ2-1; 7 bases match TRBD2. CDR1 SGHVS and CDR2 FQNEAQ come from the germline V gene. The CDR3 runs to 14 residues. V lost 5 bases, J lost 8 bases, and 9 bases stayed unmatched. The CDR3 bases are TGTGCCAGCAGCCCCGGGGGGTCCGCCCATGAGCAGTTCTTC. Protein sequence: CASSPGGSAHEQFF.

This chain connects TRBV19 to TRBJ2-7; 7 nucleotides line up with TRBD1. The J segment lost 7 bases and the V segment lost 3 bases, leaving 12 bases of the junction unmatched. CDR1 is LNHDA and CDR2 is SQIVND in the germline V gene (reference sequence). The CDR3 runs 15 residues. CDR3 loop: CASSIGTTGSGEQYF. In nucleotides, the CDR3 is TGTGCCAGTAGTATCGGAACGACAGGGTCGGGGGAGCAGTACTTC.

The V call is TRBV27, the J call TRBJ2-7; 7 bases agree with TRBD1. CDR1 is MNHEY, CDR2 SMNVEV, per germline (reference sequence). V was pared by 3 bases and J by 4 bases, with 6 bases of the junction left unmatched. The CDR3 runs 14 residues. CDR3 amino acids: CASSLAAGGYEQYF. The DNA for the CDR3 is TGTGCCAGCAGTTTGGCGGCAGGGGGATACGAGCAGTACTTC.

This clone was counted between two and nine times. CDR3 nucleotides: TGTGCCAGCAGCCAAGACATGCGGGGTTTCTCTGGGGCCAACGTCCTGACTTTC. Encoded protein: CASSQDMRGFSGANVLTF. The chain employs TRBV14 and TRBJ2-6, with D perhaps TRBD2 (6 bases). With 0 bases removed from V and 0 bases from J, the gap between germline ends came to 12 bases. The V gene's germline CDR1 is SGHDN and CDR2 FVKESK. The CDR3 is 18 amino acids. The full variable domain, rest sourced from reference TRBV14 and TRBJ2-6, is EAGVTQFPSHSVIEKGQTVTLRCDPISGHDNLYWYRRVMGKEIKFLLHFVKESKQDESGMPNNRFLAERTGGTYSTLKVQPAELEDSGVYFCASSQDMRGFSGANVLTFGAGSRLTVL.

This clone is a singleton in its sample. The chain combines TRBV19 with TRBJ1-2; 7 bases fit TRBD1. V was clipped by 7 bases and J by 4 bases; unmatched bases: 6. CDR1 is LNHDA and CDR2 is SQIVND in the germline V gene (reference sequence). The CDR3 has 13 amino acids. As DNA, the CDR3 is TGTGCCAGTAATGGTAACAGGGGCTATGGCTACACCTTC. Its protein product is CASNGNRGYGYTF.

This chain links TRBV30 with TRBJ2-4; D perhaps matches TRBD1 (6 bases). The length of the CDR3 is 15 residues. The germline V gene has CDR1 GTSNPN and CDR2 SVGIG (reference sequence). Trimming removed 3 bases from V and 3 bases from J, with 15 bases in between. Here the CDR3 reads CAWRGRGLGKNIQYF. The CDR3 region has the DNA TGTGCCTGGAGGGGCAGGGGCCTGGGCAAAAACATTCAGTACTTC.

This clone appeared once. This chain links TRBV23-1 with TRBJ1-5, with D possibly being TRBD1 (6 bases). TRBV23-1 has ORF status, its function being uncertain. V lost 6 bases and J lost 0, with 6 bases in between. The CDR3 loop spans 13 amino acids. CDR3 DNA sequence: TGCGCCAGCAGACAGGGTAGCAATCAGCCCCAGCATTTT. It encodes CASRQGSNQPQHF.

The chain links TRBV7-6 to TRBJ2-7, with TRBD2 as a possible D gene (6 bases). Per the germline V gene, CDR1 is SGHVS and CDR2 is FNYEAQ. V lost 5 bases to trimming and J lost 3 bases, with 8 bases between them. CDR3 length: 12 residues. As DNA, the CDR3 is TGTGCCAGCAGCCCGCGGGACTACGAGCAGTACTTC. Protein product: CASSPRDYEQYF.

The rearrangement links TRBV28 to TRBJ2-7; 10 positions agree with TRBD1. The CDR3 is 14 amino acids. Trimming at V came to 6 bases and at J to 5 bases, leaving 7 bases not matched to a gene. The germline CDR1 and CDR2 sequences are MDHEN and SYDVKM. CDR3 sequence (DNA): TGTGCCAGCAGGACAGGGACAGGGGCACACGAGCAGTACTTC. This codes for CASRTGTGAHEQYF.

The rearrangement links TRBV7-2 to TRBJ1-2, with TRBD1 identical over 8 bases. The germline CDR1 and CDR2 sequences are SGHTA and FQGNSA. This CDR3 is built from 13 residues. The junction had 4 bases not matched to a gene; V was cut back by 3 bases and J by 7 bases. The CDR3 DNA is TGTGCCAGCAGCTTCCAGGGGGCGCGTGGCTACACCTTC. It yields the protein CASSFQGARGYTF.